There are a few counts of the clone carrying this T cell receptor (beta chain). Its cognate antigen is unknown. TCRdb analysed the reads with MiXCR anew, one entry per CDR3 protein. The top ten hold 18% of the sample, which has hundreds of thousands of distinct CDR3 sequences, roughly 33% seen once. The CDR3 contains 16 residues. Germline CDR1 is SGHNT and CDR2 is YYREEE (reference sequence). Trimming left V 2 bases short and J 0 bases short, with 14 bases between. This sample was taken from a study of T cell repertoires in cytomegalovirus infection. Turning to the study itself: The study used recently identified HLA-C-restricted and well-studied HLA-B-restricted CMV epitopes. Indicated by public TCR beta signatures were CMV infection and matching HLA type.

Whole-study results and caveats: It was HLA-C-restricted CMV-specific TCR beta clonotypes that dominated the response ex vivo. Carriers of CMV and the relevant HLA type were discriminated by public TCR beta frequency.

The TCR originated in a human donor in good health (CMV status not recorded). Some clones in this sample may be carry-over from other donors' samples. The chain is built from TRBV5-4 and TRBJ2-5, with unresolved D. The starting material was cultured PBMCs, obtained from culture after CMV antigen stimulation. The CDR3 sequence: CASSLLGRTNQETQYF. CDR3 DNA sequence: TGTGCCAGCAGCTTACTTGGGCGTACCAACCAAGAGACCCAGTACTTC.